Shown below are 23 T cell receptor beta chains from a single sample sequenced in a study of shared clonotypes between healthy human individuals. Here immunoSEQ multiplex PCR was the method, and the copy in TCRdb shows in-frame clones only, minus some. Among hundreds of thousands of clones listed, approximately 96% were seen once. CD45RO-negative cells were positively selected for CCR7, leaving out terminally differentiated effector memory CD45RA+ cells. The specimen was naive CD8+ T cells sorted from blood. The receptors originated from a young woman in good health.

The chain links TRBV5-1 to TRBJ1-3; 8 positions match TRBD1. The CDR3 has 20 amino acids. The germline gives CDR1 SGHRS, CDR2 YFSETQ. Losses at the gene ends were 7 bases for V and 0 bases for J; bases not matched to a gene: 21. The CDR3 region has the DNA TGCGCCAGCCGCGGGGGGGGCCCGTGGACAGGGCCATCCTCTGGAAACACCATATATTTT. Protein: CASRGGGPWTGPSSGNTIYF. Together with reference TRBV5-1 and TRBJ1-3, the CDR3 gives the full variable domain: KAGVTQTPRYLIKTRGQQVTLSCSPISGHRSVSWYQQTPGQGLQFLFEYFSETQRNKGNFPGRFSGRQFSNSRSEMNVSTLELGDSALYLCASRGGGPWTGPSSGNTIYFGEGSWLTVV.

With regard to this clone: This CDR3 is also generated by other DNA sequences in the sample. This chain joins TRBV5-4 and TRBJ2-7; 7 bases are shared with TRBD2. The CDR3 totals 13 residues. Trimming took 0 bases from V and 4 from J; bases not matched to a gene: 1. Per the germline V gene, CDR1 is SGHNT and CDR2 is YYREEE (reference sequence). The CDR3 protein is CASSLASGYEQYF. CDR3 DNA sequence: TGTGCCAGCAGCTTGGCTAGCGGATACGAGCAGTACTTC.

The J gene is TRBJ2-3, the V gene TRBV28, with D uncertain. This CDR3 region has 16 residues. The V and J ends lost 5 bases and 2 bases respectively, with 17 bases between them. CDR1 and CDR2 (germline): MDHEN, SYDVKM. The CDR3 DNA sequence: TGTGCCAGCAGTAAACTCCCACCGGCGTCCACAGATACGCAGTATTTT. This gives the protein CASSKLPPASTDTQYF. The full variable domain, in which reference TRBV28 and TRBJ2-3 provide the parts outside the CDR3, is DVKVTQSSRYLVKRTGEKVFLECVQDMDHENMFWYRQDPGLGLRLIYFSYDVKMKEKGDIPEGYSVSREKKERFSLILESASTNQTSMYLCASSKLPPASTDTQYFGPGTRLTVL.

The chain employs TRBV4-1 and TRBJ2-7, with D perhaps TRBD1 (5 bases). The ends were cut back, 1 base at V and 3 bases at J, with 10 bases in the middle. This CDR3 comprises 14 residues. Germline V lookup: CDR1 MGHRA, CDR2 YSYEKL. CDR3 loop: CASSQGPDNYEQYF. CDR3 nucleotide sequence: TGCGCCAGCAGCCAAGGGCCGGACAACTACGAGCAGTACTTC.

CDR3 bases: TGCAGCGTTGCGGCTAGCGGGAACTACGAGCAGTACTTC. Translating it yields CSVAASGNYEQYF. The V and J genes are TRBV29-1 and TRBJ2-7; 9 positions match TRBD2. Germline lookup yields CDR1 SQVTM and CDR2 ANQGSEA. The CDR3 is 13 amino acids. Losses at the gene ends were 4 bases for V and 3 bases for J; bases not matched to a gene: 4.

The chain recombines TRBV7-9 with TRBJ2-7; a possible D gene is TRBD2 (5 bases). Germline assignment: CDR1 SEHNR and CDR2 FQNEAQ (reference sequence). The CDR3 has 16 amino acids. Trimming took off 5 bases at V and 3 bases at J, with 20 bases between the two ends. The CDR3 here is CASSPRAQEEGYEQYF. CDR3 DNA sequence: TGTGCCAGCAGCCCCCGCGCGCAGGAAGAGGGCTACGAGCAGTACTTC.

The genes are TRBV19 and TRBJ1-2; D might be TRBD1 (6 bases). CDR3 size: 15 residues. V was clipped by 4 bases and J by 0 bases, with 12 bases between them. Germline lookup yields CDR1 LNHDA and CDR2 SQIVND (reference sequence). The CDR3 DNA is TGTGCCAGTAGTAGGGGGACACATACTAACTATGGCTACACCTTC. This gives the protein CASSRGTHTNYGYTF.

V and J are TRBV9 and TRBJ2-3; D uncertain. The length of the CDR3 is 14 residues. The germline V gene encodes CDR1 SGDLS and CDR2 YYNGEE. V was pared by 4 bases and J by 3 bases, with 12 bases between. The CDR3 sequence: CASSPMVGTDTQYF. The CDR3 nucleotides are TGTGCCAGCAGCCCTATGGTGGGGACAGATACGCAGTATTTT. Together with reference TRBV9 and TRBJ2-3, the CDR3 gives the full variable domain: DSGVTQTPKHLITATGQRVTLRCSPRSGDLSVYWYQQSLDQGLQFLIQYYNGEERAKGNILERFSAQQFPDLHSELNLSSLELGDSALYFCASSPMVGTDTQYFGPGTRLTVL.

This clone was detected only once. The V and J genes are TRBV27 and TRBJ2-7; unclear D gene. This CDR3 is 13 amino acids long. The germline V and J ends were trimmed by 3 bases and 5 bases, with 11 bases remaining between them. Germline V CDR1 and CDR2: MNHEY, SMNVEV (reference sequence). The CDR3 sequence: CASSFTAFNEQYF. The CDR3 DNA sequence: TGTGCCAGCAGTTTTACTGCTTTTAACGAGCAGTACTTC.

This clone was picked up a small number of times. This chain links TRBV4-1 with TRBJ1-4, with 7 positions matching TRBD1. J gave up 5 bases and V 3 bases, and 6 bases lay outside the gene matches. The CDR3 runs 15 residues. Germline loops: CDR1 MGHRA, CDR2 YSYEKL. Here the CDR3 reads CASSHKTGPNEKLFF. DNA for the CDR3: TGCGCCAGCAGCCATAAGACAGGGCCGAATGAAAAACTGTTTTTT.

The rearrangement links TRBV19 to TRBJ1-1, with a possible D match to TRBD1 (6 bases). CDR3 length: 13 residues. V lost 6 bases to trimming and J lost 1 base, with 9 bases between them. Germline CDR1 reads LNHDA; CDR2 reads SQIVND (reference sequence). The CDR3: CASRPQGNTEAFF. In DNA form, the CDR3 reads TGTGCCAGTAGGCCACAGGGGAACACTGAAGCTTTCTTT.

V usage is TRBV30 and J usage is TRBJ2-2, with D possibly matching TRBD2 (6 bases). CDR3 length: 14 residues. The V gene lost 5 bases and the J gene lost 2 bases, with 12 bases spanning the gap. Looked up from germline, CDR1 is GTSNPN and CDR2 is SVGIG (reference sequence). The DNA for the CDR3 is TGTGCCTGGCTCCCGGGACTTAACACCGGGGAGCTGTTTTTT. Translating it yields CAWLPGLNTGELFF.

This chain connects TRBV18 to TRBJ2-2; 10 positions agree with TRBD1. The CDR3 runs 16 residues. Germline V CDR1 and CDR2: KGHSH, LQKENI. Trimming cost V 3 bases and J 13 bases; bases outside gene matches: 14. In DNA form, the CDR3 reads TGTGCCAGCTCACCTCCAACGGACAGGGGGGCTGATTCGCTGTTTTTT. The encoded protein is CASSPPTDRGADSLFF.

This sequence joins TRBV10-2 and TRBJ2-7; 7 nucleotides align to TRBD1. Losses at the gene ends were 3 bases for V and 3 bases for J; bases not matched to a gene: 8. CDR1 is WSHSY, CDR2 SAAADI, per germline. This CDR3 contains 15 residues. The CDR3 reads CASSDPPRGSYEQYF. The CDR3 region has the DNA TGCGCCAGCAGTGACCCGCCCAGGGGGAGCTACGAGCAGTACTTC.

V usage is TRBV11-2 and J usage is TRBJ2-5, with TRBD2 matching 8 bases. Germline V CDR1 and CDR2: SGHAT, FQNNGV. The CDR3 spans 14 residues. Trimming took 5 bases from V and 5 from J; bases not matched to a gene: 7. The CDR3: CASSRSPGGETQYF. CDR3 sequence (DNA): TGTGCCAGCAGCCGGTCACCGGGGGGGGAGACCCAGTACTTC.

This clone is a singleton in its sample. The J gene is TRBJ2-2, the V gene TRBV19; D is possibly TRBD2 (5 bases). CDR1 and CDR2 (germline): LNHDA, SQIVND (reference sequence). With 6 bases removed from V and 7 bases from J, the gap between germline ends came to 18 bases. CDR3 size: 15 residues. CDR3 sequence reads: CASSLLGEGVGELFF. For the CDR3, the DNA is TGTGCCAGTAGCCTCCTTGGTGAGGGAGTCGGGGAGCTGTTTTTT.

This rearrangement joins TRBV9 to TRBJ2-3; 8 bases are a match to TRBD2. V trimming: 0 bases; J trimming: 1 base; junction bases outside the gene matches: 1. Germline V gene data show CDR1 as SGDLS and CDR2 as YYNGEE. The CDR3 has 15 amino acids. The CDR3 is CASSVAGGGTDTQYF. CDR3 in DNA: TGTGCCAGCAGCGTAGCGGGAGGGGGCACAGATACGCAGTATTTT.

The chain recombines TRBV5-8 with TRBJ2-3, with D hard to call. The CDR3 loop spans 15 amino acids. Trimming removed 0 bases at V and 1 base at J, with 9 bases between. Germline V gene sequence: CDR1 SGHTS, CDR2 YDEGEE. As DNA, the CDR3 is TGTGCCAGCAGCTTGGGGGGTCTCCGCACAGATACGCAGTATTTT. This codes for CASSLGGLRTDTQYF.

This rearrangement joins TRBV30 to TRBJ1-4; D possibly corresponds to TRBD1 (6 bases). Deletions cut 4 bases from V and 10 bases from J, with 10 bases between. The germline CDR1 and CDR2 sequences are GTSNPN and SVGIG (reference sequence). The CDR3 covers 11 residues. The CDR3 is CAWKGGGKLFF. The CDR3 DNA sequence: TGTGCCTGGAAGGGGGGGGGAAAACTGTTTTTT.

The chain combines TRBV5-6 with TRBJ2-3; D might be TRBD2 (6 bases). The length of the CDR3 is 15 residues. Germline CDR1 reads SGHDT; CDR2 reads YYEEEE. Trimming took off 4 bases at V and 4 bases at J, with 16 bases between the two ends. The chain's CDR3 is CASSKRGGRSDTQYF. The CDR3 DNA reads as TGTGCCAGCAGCAAACGTGGGGGGAGATCAGATACGCAGTATTTT. The variable domain in full, completed from reference TRBV5-6 and TRBJ2-3, reads DAGVTQSPTHLIKTRGQQVTLRCSPKSGHDTVSWYQQALGQGPQFIFQYYEEEERQRGNFPDRFSGHQFPNYSSELNVNALLLGDSALYLCASSKRGGRSDTQYFGPGTRLTVL.

In the case of this clone: This CDR3 is also generated by other DNA sequences in the sample. The chain employs TRBV7-9 and TRBJ2-1; the D is unclear. This CDR3 has 15 residues. The germline V gene has CDR1 SEHNR and CDR2 FQNEAQ (reference sequence). V was pared by 4 bases and J by 0 bases, with 10 bases between. This CDR3 reads CASSSGRSSYNEQFF. The CDR3 nucleotides read TGTGCCAGCAGCTCCGGTCGGAGCTCCTACAATGAGCAGTTCTTC.

This chain connects TRBV9 to TRBJ2-3, with D maybe TRBD2 (5 bases). The V gene's germline CDR1 is SGDLS and CDR2 YYNGEE. V lost 3 bases to trimming and J lost 0 bases, with 17 bases between them. The CDR3 runs 17 residues. The CDR3 loop reads CASSESGGAGSTDTQYF. DNA for the CDR3: TGTGCCAGCAGCGAGTCCGGTGGTGCGGGTAGCACAGATACGCAGTATTTT.

CDR3 in amino acids: CASSEASTDYGYEQYF. The CDR3 DNA follows: TGTGCCAGCAGTGAAGCTAGCACAGATTATGGGTACGAGCAGTACTTC. The gene calls are TRBV2 and TRBJ2-7, with D uncertain. This CDR3 region has 16 residues. Trimming left V 0 bases short and J 4 bases short, with 16 bases between. In germline, CDR1 is SNHLY, CDR2 FYNNEI.